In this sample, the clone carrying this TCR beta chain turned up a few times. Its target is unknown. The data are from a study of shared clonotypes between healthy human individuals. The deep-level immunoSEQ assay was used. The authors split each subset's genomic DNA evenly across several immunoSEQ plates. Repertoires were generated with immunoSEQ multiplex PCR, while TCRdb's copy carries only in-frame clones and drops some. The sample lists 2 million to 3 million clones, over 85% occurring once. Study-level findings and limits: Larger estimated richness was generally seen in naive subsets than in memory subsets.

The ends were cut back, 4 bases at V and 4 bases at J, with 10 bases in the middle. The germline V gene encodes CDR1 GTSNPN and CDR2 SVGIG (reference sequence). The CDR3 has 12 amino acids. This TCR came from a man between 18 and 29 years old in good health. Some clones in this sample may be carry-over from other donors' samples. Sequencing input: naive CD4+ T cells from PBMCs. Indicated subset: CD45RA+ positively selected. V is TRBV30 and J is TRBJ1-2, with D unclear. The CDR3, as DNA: TGTGCCTGGACGGAGCGGCTCTATGGCTACACCTTC. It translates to CAWTERLYGYTF.